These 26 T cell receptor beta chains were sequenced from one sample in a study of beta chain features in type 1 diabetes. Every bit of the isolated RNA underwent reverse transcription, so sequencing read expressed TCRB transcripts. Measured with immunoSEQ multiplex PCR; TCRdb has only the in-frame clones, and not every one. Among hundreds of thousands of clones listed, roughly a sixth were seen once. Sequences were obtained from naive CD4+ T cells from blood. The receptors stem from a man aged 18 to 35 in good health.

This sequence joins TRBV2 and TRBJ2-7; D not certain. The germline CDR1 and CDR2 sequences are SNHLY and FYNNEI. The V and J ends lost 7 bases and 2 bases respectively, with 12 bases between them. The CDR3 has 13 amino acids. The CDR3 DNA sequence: TGTGCCAGCAAGAAAACAGAGGCCTACGAGCAGTACTTC. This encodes CASKKTEAYEQYF.

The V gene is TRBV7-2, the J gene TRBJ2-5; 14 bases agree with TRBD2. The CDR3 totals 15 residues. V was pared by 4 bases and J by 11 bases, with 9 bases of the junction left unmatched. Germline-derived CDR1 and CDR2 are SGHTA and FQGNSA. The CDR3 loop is CASSSGLAGVVEQYF. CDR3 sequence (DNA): TGTGCCAGCAGCTCGGGACTAGCGGGAGTTGTTGAGCAGTACTTC.

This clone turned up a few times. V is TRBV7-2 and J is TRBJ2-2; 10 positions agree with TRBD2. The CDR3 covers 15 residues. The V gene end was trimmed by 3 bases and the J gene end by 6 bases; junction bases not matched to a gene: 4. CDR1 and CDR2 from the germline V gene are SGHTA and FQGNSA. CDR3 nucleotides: TGTGCCAGCAGCTTGGGGACTAGCGAACCCGGGGAGCTGTTTTTT. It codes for CASSLGTSEPGELFF. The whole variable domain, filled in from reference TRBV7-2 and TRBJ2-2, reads GAGVSQSPSNKVTEKGKDVELRCDPISGHTALYWYRQSLGQGLEFLIYFQGNSAPDKSGLPSDRFSAERTGGSVSTLTIQRTQQEDSAVYLCASSLGTSEPGELFFGEGSRLTVL.

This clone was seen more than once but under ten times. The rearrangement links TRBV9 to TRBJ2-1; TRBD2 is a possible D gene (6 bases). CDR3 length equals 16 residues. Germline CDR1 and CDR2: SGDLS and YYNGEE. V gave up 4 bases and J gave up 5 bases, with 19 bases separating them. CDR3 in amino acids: CASSPEEGRGNNEQFF. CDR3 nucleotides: TGTGCCAGCAGCCCAGAGGAGGGAAGAGGGAACAATGAGCAGTTCTTC. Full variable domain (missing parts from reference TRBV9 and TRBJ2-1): DSGVTQTPKHLITATGQRVTLRCSPRSGDLSVYWYQQSLDQGLQFLIQYYNGEERAKGNILERFSAQQFPDLHSELNLSSLELGDSALYFCASSPEEGRGNNEQFFGPGTRLTVL.

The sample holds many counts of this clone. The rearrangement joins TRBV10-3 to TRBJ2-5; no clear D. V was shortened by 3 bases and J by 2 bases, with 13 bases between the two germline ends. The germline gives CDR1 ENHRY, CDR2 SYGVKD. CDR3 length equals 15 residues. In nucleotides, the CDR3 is TGTGCCATCAGTGACACCGACCCTGGGCAAGAGACCCAGTACTTC. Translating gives CAISDTDPGQETQYF.

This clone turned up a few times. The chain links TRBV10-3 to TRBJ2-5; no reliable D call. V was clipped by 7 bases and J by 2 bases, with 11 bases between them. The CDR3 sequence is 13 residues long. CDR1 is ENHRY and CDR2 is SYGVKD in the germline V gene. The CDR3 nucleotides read TGTGCCATCACAAACCCAGGTCAAGAGACCCAGTACTTC. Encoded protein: CAITNPGQETQYF.

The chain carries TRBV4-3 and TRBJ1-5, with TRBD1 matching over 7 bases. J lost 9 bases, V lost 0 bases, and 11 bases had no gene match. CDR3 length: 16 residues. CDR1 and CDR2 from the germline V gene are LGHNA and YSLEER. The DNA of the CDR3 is TGCGCCAGCAGCCAAGAGACAGGGCCCTCACTTCGGCCCCAGCATTTT. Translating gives CASSQETGPSLRPQHF.

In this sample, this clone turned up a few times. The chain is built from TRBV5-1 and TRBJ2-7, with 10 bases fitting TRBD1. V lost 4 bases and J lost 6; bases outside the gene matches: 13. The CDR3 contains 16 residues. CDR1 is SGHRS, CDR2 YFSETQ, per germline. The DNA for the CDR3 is TGCGCCAGCAGCCGGCCCCGGGGGACAGGGGACTGCGAGCAGTACTTC. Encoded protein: CASSRPRGTGDCEQYF.

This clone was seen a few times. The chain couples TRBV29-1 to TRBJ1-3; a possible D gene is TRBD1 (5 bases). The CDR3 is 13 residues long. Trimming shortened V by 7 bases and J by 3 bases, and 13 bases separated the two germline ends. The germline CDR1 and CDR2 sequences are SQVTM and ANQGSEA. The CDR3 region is CSAARGRGNTIYF. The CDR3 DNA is TGCAGCGCCGCAAGGGGACGTGGAAACACCATATATTTT. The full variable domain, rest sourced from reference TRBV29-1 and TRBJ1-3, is SAVISQKPSRDICQRGTSLTIQCQVDSQVTMMFWYRQQPGQSLTLIATANQGSEATYESGFVIDKFPISRPNLTFSTLTVSNMSPEDSSIYLCSAARGRGNTIYFGEGSWLTVV.

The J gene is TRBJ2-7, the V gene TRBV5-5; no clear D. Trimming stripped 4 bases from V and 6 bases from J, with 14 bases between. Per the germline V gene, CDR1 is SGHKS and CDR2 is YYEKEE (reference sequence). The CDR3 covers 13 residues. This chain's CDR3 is CASSTSRTREQYF. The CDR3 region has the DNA TGTGCCAGCAGCACGTCCAGGACGCGCGAGCAGTACTTC.

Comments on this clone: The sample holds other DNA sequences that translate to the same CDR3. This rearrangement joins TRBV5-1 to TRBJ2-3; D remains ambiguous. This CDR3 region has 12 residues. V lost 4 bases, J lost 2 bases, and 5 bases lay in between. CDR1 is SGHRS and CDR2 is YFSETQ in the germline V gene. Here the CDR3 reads CASSPDTDTQYF. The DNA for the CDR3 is TGCGCCAGCAGCCCGGACACAGATACGCAGTATTTT.

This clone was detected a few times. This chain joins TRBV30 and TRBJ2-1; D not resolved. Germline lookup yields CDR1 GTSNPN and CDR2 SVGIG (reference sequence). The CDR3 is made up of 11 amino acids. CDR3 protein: CSAGSYNEQFF. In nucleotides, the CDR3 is TGTAGCGCTGGCTCCTACAATGAGCAGTTCTTC.

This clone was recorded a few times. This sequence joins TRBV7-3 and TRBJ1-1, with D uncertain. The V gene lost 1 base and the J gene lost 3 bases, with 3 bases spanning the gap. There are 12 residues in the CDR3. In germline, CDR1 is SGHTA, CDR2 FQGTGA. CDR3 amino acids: CASSLRDTEAFF. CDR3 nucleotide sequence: TGTGCCAGCAGCTTAAGGGACACTGAAGCTTTCTTT.

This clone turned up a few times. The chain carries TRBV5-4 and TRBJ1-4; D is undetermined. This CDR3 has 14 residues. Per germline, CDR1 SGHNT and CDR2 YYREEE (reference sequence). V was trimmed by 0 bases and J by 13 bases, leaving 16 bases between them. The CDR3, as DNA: TGTGCCAGCAGCTTGGATGTCGACGGTGCGGGACTGTTTTTT. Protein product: CASSLDVDGAGLFF.

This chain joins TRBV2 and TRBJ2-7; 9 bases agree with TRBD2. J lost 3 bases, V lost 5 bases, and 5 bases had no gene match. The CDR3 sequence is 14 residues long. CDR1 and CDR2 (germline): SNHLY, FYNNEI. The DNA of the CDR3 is TGTGCCAGCAGTACCCTTAGCGGGAGCTACGAGCAGTACTTC. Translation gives CASSTLSGSYEQYF.

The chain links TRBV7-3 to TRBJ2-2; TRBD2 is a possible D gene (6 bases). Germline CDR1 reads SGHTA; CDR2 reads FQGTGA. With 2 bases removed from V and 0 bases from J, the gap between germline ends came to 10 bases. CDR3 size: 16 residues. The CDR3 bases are TGTGCCAGCAGCTTACGGGCGGGGACGAACACCGGGGAGCTGTTTTTT. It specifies CASSLRAGTNTGELFF. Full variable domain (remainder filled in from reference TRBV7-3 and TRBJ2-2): GAGVSQTPSNKVTEKGKYVELRCDPISGHTALYWYRQSLGQGPEFLIYFQGTGAADDSGLPNDRFFAVRPEGSVSTLKIQRTERGDSAVYLCASSLRAGTNTGELFFGEGSRLTVL.

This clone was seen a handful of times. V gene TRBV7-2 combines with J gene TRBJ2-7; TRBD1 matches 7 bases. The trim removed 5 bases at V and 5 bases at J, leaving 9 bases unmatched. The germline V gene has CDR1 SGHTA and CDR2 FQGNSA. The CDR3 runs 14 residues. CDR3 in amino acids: CASSPGGIEHEQYF. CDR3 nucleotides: TGTGCCAGCAGCCCAGGGGGTATTGAACACGAGCAGTACTTC.

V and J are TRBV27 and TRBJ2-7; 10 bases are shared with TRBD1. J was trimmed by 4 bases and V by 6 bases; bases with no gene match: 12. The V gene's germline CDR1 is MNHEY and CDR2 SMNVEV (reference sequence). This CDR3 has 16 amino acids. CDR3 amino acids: CASSPRTGQGKYEQYF. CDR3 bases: TGTGCCAGCAGCCCCAGGACGGGACAGGGGAAGTACGAGCAGTACTTC.

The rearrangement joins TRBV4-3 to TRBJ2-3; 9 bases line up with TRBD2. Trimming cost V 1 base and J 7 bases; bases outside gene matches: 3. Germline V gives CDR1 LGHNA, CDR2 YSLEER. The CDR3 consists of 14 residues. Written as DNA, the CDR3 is TGCGCCAGCAGCCAAGCTAGCGGGGCGAATACGCAGTATTTT. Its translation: CASSQASGANTQYF.

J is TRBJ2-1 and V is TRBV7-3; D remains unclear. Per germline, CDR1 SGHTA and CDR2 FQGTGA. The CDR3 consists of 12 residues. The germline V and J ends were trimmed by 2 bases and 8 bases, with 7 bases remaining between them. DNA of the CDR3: TGTGCCAGCAGCTTAGGGCTGGATGAGCAGTTCTTC. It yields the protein CASSLGLDEQFF.

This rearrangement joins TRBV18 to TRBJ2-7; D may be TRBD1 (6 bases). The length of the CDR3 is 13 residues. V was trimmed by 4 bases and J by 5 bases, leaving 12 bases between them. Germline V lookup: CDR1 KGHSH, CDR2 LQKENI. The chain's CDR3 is CASSRPDRNEQYF. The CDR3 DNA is TGTGCCAGCTCACGACCAGACAGGAACGAGCAGTACTTC.

This CDR3 is CASRGTGENIQYF. CDR3 bases: TGTGCCAGCAGGGGGACAGGGGAAAACATTCAGTACTTC. The chain carries TRBV5-4 and TRBJ2-4; TRBD1 matches at 10 bases. Germline V gives CDR1 SGHNT, CDR2 YYREEE (reference sequence). Unmatched junction bases numbered 1, after V lost 5 bases and J lost 5 bases. The CDR3 has 13 residues.

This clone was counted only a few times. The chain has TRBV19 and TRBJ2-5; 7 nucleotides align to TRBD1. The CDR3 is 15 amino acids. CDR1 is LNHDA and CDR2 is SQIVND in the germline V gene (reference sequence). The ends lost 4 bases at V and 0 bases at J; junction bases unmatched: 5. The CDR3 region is CASSKGQLYQETQYF. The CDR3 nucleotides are TGTGCCAGTAGTAAGGGACAGCTGTACCAAGAGACCCAGTACTTC.

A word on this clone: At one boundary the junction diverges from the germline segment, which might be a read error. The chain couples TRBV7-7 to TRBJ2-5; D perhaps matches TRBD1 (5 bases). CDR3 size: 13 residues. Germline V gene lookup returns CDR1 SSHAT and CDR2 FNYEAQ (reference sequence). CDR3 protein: CASSLVGVETQYF. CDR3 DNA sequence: TGTGCTAGCAGCTTAGTAGGGGTAGAGACCCAGTACTTC.

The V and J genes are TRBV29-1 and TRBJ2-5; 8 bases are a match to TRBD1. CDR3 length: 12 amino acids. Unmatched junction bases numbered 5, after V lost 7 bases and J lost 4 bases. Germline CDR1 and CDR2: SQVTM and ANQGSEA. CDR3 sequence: CSELTGAETQYF. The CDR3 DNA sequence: TGCAGCGAACTGACAGGGGCAGAGACCCAGTACTTC.

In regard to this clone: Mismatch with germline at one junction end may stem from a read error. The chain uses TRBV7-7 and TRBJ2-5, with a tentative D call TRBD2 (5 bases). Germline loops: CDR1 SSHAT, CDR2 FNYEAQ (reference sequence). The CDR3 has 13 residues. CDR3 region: CASSPAWRETQYF. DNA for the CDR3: TGTGCTAGCAGCCCTGCGTGGAGGGAGACCCAGTACTTC.